These T cell receptor beta chains were read from a single sample in a study of blood T cell repertoires in COVID-19. The table came from immunoSEQ multiplex PCR; TCRdb's copy has only in-frame clones and leaves some out. The sample yields some 90,000 clones, 86% seen once. Sequencing was performed on peripheral blood. The receptors derive from an elderly man with active or convalescent COVID-19. Both conserved end residues are part of each CDR3. The order of the fields is CDR3 length, J gene, V gene, D gene, CDR3 DNA, CDR3 protein. The D gene is left open where the match is weak.

>13|TRBJ2-7|TRBV5-6|TRBD1
TGTGCCAGCAGCCATGGGACAGGGTACGAGCAGTACTTC
CASSHGTGYEQYF
>17|TRBJ2-2|TRBV21-1|NA
TGTGCCAGCAGTAAACCCGGGACAGGGGTGCTGACCGGGGAGCTGTTTTTT
CASSKPGTGVLTGELFF
>11|TRBJ1-6|TRBV6-6|NA
TGTGCCAGCGGCGCGGAGTCACCCCTCCACTTT
CASGAESPLHF
>13|TRBJ1-1|TRBV5-1|NA
TGCGCCAGCAGCTCCGCGGGGCGCACTGAAGCTTTCTTT
CASSSAGRTEAFF
>14|TRBJ2-1|TRBV27|TRBD1
TGTGCCAGCAGTGGGCGGGACAGGCGTAATGAGCAGTTCTTC
CASSGRDRRNEQFF
>14|TRBJ1-2|TRBV28|NA
TGTGCCAGCCGGAGGCAGGGGTTGGATTATGGCTACACCTTC
CASRRQGLDYGYTF
>15|TRBJ2-2|TRBV7-9|NA
TGTGCCAGCAGCTCTACAGGGACGAACACCGGGGAGCTGTTTTTT
CASSSTGTNTGELFF
>14|TRBJ1-4|TRBV5-1|NA
TGCGCCAGCAGCTTGTCAGGGGTAGGCGAAAAACTGTTTTTT
CASSLSGVGEKLFF
>13|TRBJ2-1|TRBV7-8|TRBD1
TGTGCCAGCAGCCAAACAGGGGTAGGTGAGCAGTTCTTC
CASSQTGVGEQFF
>15|TRBJ2-1|TRBV7-9|TRBD2
TGTGCCAGCAGCACCCGGGGACTAGCGGGCACTGAGCAGTTCTTC
CASSTRGLAGTEQFF
>15|TRBJ1-2|TRBV2|NA
TGTGCCAGCAGTGAAACTCCGGGGAGCTTGGGCGGCTACACCTTC
CASSETPGSLGGYTF
>14|TRBJ2-3|TRBV24-1|TRBD1
TGTGCCACCAGGCAGGGGGCGTCTACAGATACGCAGTATTTT
CATRQGASTDTQYF
>14|TRBJ1-6|TRBV19|TRBD1
TGTGCCAGTACGCGGGACAGCTATAATTCACCCCTCCACTTT
CASTRDSYNSPLHF
>16|TRBJ2-2|TRBV19|NA
TGTGCCAGTAGTTTGGTTGGGGGCGAATTAACCGGGGAGCTGTTTTTT
CASSLVGGELTGELFF
>15|TRBJ2-5|TRBV11-3|TRBD2
TGTGCCAGCAGCTGGCACGGCGGGAGAGGAGAGACCCAGTACTTC
CASSWHGGRGETQYF
>13|TRBJ1-1|TRBV6-2/TRBV6-3|NA
TGTGCCAGCAGCCCCACACAGAACACTGAAGCTTTCTTT
CASSPTQNTEAFF